The 20 T cell receptor beta chains listed next were all sequenced from one sample in a study of blood T cell repertoires in COVID-19 (TCRdb year 2020). The library was made by the immunoSEQ multiplex PCR assay. TCRdb took over this immuneACCESS table, retaining in-frame rearrangements with V and J assigned. Such tables are incomplete; in checked studies, under half of the missing clones stem from an unresolved V gene, and the remainder is unexplained. For this sample there are more than 200,000 clones; around 88% appear just once. The ten largest account for approximately 4.2% of the sample. What was sequenced was PBMCs or T cells enriched from blood (not recorded which). The receptor source for this set is a woman in her 30s who had recovered from COVID-19.

This sequence joins TRBV30 and TRBJ1-2, with D unresolved. The germline V gene has CDR1 GTSNPN and CDR2 SVGIG (reference sequence). The CDR3 spans 12 residues. Trimming took off 3 bases at V and 4 bases at J, with 9 bases between the two ends. CDR3: CAWRRGFYGYTF. CDR3 coding DNA: TGTGCCTGGAGACGGGGATTCTATGGCTACACCTTC.

In this sample, this clone turned up once. The gene calls are TRBV2 and TRBJ2-2; D is possibly TRBD1 (5 bases). Germline loops: CDR1 SNHLY, CDR2 FYNNEI. The CDR3 totals 14 residues. V was cut by 3 bases and J by 5 bases, with 10 bases left in between. The DNA for the CDR3 is TGTGCCAGCAGTGACAGGGTAGTTACCGGGGAGCTGTTTTTT. This codes for CASSDRVVTGELFF.

V usage is TRBV28 and J usage is TRBJ2-2; 9 bases line up with TRBD1. V gave up 3 bases and J gave up 1 base; unmatched junction bases: 6. The length of the CDR3 is 17 residues. Germline values: CDR1 MDHEN, CDR2 SYDVKM. The CDR3: CASSFQQGAENTGELFF. Here the CDR3 DNA reads TGTGCCAGCAGTTTTCAACAGGGGGCTGAGAACACCGGGGAGCTGTTTTTT.

This rearrangement joins TRBV4-1 to TRBJ1-4; D is ambiguous. The germline V gene encodes CDR1 MGHRA and CDR2 YSYEKL. V lost 0 bases, J lost 8 bases, and 7 bases lay in between. The CDR3 totals 13 residues. The CDR3 nucleotides are TGCGCCAGCAGCCAAGATAGAAAAGAAAAACTGTTTTTT. Translation: CASSQDRKEKLFF.

This rearrangement joins TRBV19 to TRBJ1-3; a weak D match, TRBD1 (6 bases). The CDR3 runs 15 residues. The V and J ends lost 4 bases and 2 bases respectively, with 12 bases between them. The germline V gene encodes CDR1 LNHDA and CDR2 SQIVND (reference sequence). The CDR3 bases are TGTGCCAGTAGTACCGGGACACATACTGGAAACACCATATATTTT. Translation gives CASSTGTHTGNTIYF.

This chain connects TRBV27 to TRBJ1-2; 9 nucleotides agree with TRBD1. Germline V gives CDR1 MNHEY, CDR2 SMNVEV (reference sequence). CDR3 length: 17 residues. V shed 10 bases, J shed 8 bases, and the junction held 23 bases outside the gene matches. In nucleotides, the CDR3 is TGTGCCACCAAAGATCCCGGCCGAGACAGGGGGAGAAACGGCTACACCTTC. It is translated as CATKDPGRDRGRNGYTF.

This clone was detected only a few times. The chain links TRBV19 to TRBJ1-1, with D perhaps matching TRBD1 (6 bases). Germline assignment: CDR1 LNHDA and CDR2 SQIVND (reference sequence). There are 14 residues in the CDR3. V lost 2 bases and J 6 bases, leaving 13 bases between the germline ends. CDR3 sequence (DNA): TGTGCCAGTAGTATACCAGACAGGACGGCTGAAGCTTTCTTT. Its protein product is CASSIPDRTAEAFF.

V usage is TRBV4-1 and J usage is TRBJ2-1; 11 nucleotides line up with TRBD2. The ends lost 0 bases at V and 10 bases at J; junction bases unmatched: 14. This CDR3 comprises 18 residues. In germline, CDR1 is MGHRA, CDR2 YSYEKL. This chain's CDR3 is CASSQDRTGTSGYREQFF. The DNA for the CDR3 is TGCGCCAGCAGCCAAGATCGAACCGGGACTAGCGGCTATCGGGAGCAGTTCTTC.

This clone has just one count. This chain uses TRBV29-1 with TRBJ1-2; 8 bases map to TRBD1. This CDR3 comprises 12 residues. Trimming cost V 7 bases and J 7 bases; bases outside gene matches: 8. CDR1 SQVTM and CDR2 ANQGSEA come from the germline V gene. The CDR3 sequence: CSGGGQDSGYTF. The CDR3 nucleotides read TGCAGCGGGGGGGGACAGGATTCTGGCTACACCTTC.

This sequence joins TRBV5-1 and TRBJ1-2; D unclear. The germline V gene encodes CDR1 SGHRS and CDR2 YFSETQ. The CDR3 loop spans 13 amino acids. Trimming left V 1 base short and J 6 bases short, with 10 bases between. The CDR3 spells CASSLRGVNGYTF. The CDR3 DNA reads as TGCGCCAGCAGCTTGAGAGGTGTTAATGGCTACACCTTC.

Comments on this clone: The junction shows a germline mismatch at one end, possibly a read error. The V and J genes are TRBV7-7 and TRBJ2-1, with 10 bases aligning to TRBD2. Germline loops: CDR1 SSHAT, CDR2 FNYEAQ (reference sequence). CDR3 length equals 15 residues. The CDR3 nucleotides are TGTGCTAGCAGCTTAGGACTAGCGGCCAACAATGAGCAGTTCTTC. It is translated as CASSLGLAANNEQFF.

The chain recombines TRBV4-3 with TRBJ2-1; 10 bases agree with TRBD2. Germline CDR1 and CDR2: LGHNA and YSLEER. J lost 0 bases, V lost 1 base, and 6 bases had no gene match. The CDR3 extends over 18 amino acids. In DNA, the CDR3 is TGCGCCAGCAGCCAAGCTCCTAGCGGGAGTTTCTCCTACAATGAGCAGTTCTTC. This translates into CASSQAPSGSFSYNEQFF.

The V and J genes are TRBV4-1 and TRBJ2-7; 12 nucleotides match TRBD2. The CDR3 extends over 17 amino acids. J lost 0 bases, V lost 0 bases, and 3 bases had no gene match. Germline V gives CDR1 MGHRA, CDR2 YSYEKL. The CDR3 DNA reads TGCGCCAGCAGCCAAGAACTAGCGGGAGGCCACTCCTACGAGCAGTACTTC. Its protein product is CASSQELAGGHSYEQYF.

The chain uses TRBV7-9 and TRBJ1-1; D is unclear. Trimming removed 1 base from V and 11 bases from J, with 20 bases in between. This CDR3 has 15 residues. CDR1 is SEHNR and CDR2 is FQNEAQ in the germline V gene (reference sequence). The DNA for the CDR3 is TGTGCCAGCAGCTTAGTGTTTGGGCCCGAAGAGTGGGCTTTCTTT. Encoded protein: CASSLVFGPEEWAFF. Combining the CDR3 with reference TRBV7-9 and TRBJ1-1 gives the whole variable domain DTGVSQNPRHKITKRGQNVTFRCDPISEHNRLYWYRQTLGQGPEFLTYFQNEAQLEKSRLLSDRFSAERPKGSFSTLEIQRTEQGDSAMYLCASSLVFGPEEWAFFGQGTRLTVV.

The chain combines TRBV15 with TRBJ2-2; D remains unclear. Trimming took 5 bases from V and 7 from J, leaving 17 bases between them. The V gene's germline CDR1 is LNHNV and CDR2 YYDKDF (reference sequence). The CDR3 is made up of 15 amino acids. CDR3 loop: CATSGSGQVSGELFF. The CDR3 coding sequence is TGTGCCACCAGCGGATCTGGGCAGGTCAGCGGGGAGCTGTTTTTT.

The CDR3: CASSVGLDLLGEQFF. In nucleotides, the CDR3 is TGTGCCAGCAGCGTAGGGCTGGACTTACTTGGTGAGCAGTTCTTC. The V and J genes are TRBV9 and TRBJ2-1; the D gene is possibly TRBD2 (5 bases). The CDR3 covers 15 residues. Trimming left V 0 bases short and J 9 bases short, with 16 bases between. CDR1 is SGDLS, CDR2 YYNGEE, per germline.

The rearrangement links TRBV7-8 to TRBJ1-1; a weak D match, TRBD1 (5 bases). Deletions cut 1 base from V and 6 bases from J, with 9 bases between. The length of the CDR3 is 13 residues. Per the germline V gene, CDR1 is SGHVS and CDR2 is FQNEAQ. The CDR3 DNA follows: TGTGCCAGCAGCTTAGAAGTACAGGCTGAAGCTTTCTTT. Residues: CASSLEVQAEAFF. The entire variable domain, with the rest obtained from reference TRBV7-8 and TRBJ1-1, is as follows: GAGVSQSPRYKVAKRGQDVALRCDPISGHVSLFWYQQALGQGPEFLTYFQNEAQLDKSGLPSDRFFAERPEGSVSTLKIQRTQQEDSAVYLCASSLEVQAEAFFGQGTRLTVV.

V and J are TRBV10-3 and TRBJ2-7, with D possibly TRBD1 on 6 matching bases. With 7 bases removed from V and 4 bases from J, the gap between germline ends came to 11 bases. There are 12 residues in the CDR3. The germline V gene encodes CDR1 ENHRY and CDR2 SYGVKD. CDR3 residues: CAINQGGYEQYF. As DNA, the CDR3 is TGTGCCATCAACCAAGGGGGTTACGAGCAGTACTTC.

The CDR3 nucleotides are TGTGCCAGCAGCTCGGACAGGGACAATCAGCCCCAGCATTTT. Translation gives CASSSDRDNQPQHF. The chain links TRBV7-9 to TRBJ1-5; 8 positions match TRBD1. CDR1 and CDR2 from the germline V gene are SEHNR and FQNEAQ (reference sequence). The CDR3 is 14 amino acids. With V trimmed by 4 bases and J by 3 bases, 2 bases remained unmatched. Variable domain in full (rest from reference TRBV7-9 and TRBJ1-5): DTGVSQNPRHKITKRGQNVTFRCDPISEHNRLYWYRQTLGQGPEFLTYFQNEAQLEKSRLLSDRFSAERPKGSFSTLEIQRTEQGDSAMYLCASSSDRDNQPQHFGDGTRLSIL.

J is TRBJ1-4 and V is TRBV28, with D possibly TRBD1 on 5 matching bases. The CDR3 has 14 residues. The V end lost 8 bases, the J end lost 3 bases, and 13 bases lay between the germline ends. Germline V CDR1 and CDR2: MDHEN, SYDVKM. The CDR3 nucleotides are TGTGCCAGCCGACAGCGAACTGCTAATGAAAAACTGTTTTTT. Encoded protein: CASRQRTANEKLFF. Full variable domain (missing parts from reference TRBV28 and TRBJ1-4): DVKVTQSSRYLVKRTGEKVFLECVQDMDHENMFWYRQDPGLGLRLIYFSYDVKMKEKGDIPEGYSVSREKKERFSLILESASTNQTSMYLCASRQRTANEKLFFGSGTQLSVL.